This T cell receptor (beta chain) comes out of a study of T cell responses to AZD1222 COVID-19 vaccine. Study-level background: Pooled samples include second doses given at about 4 or 12 weeks. The study's findings and limits: Baseline seropositives among AZD1222 recipients totaled only six or seven. Mostly white British, mostly female donors; authors suggested clonal diversity may be underestimated. Rises in breadth and depth of Spike-specific TCRs came after two AZD1222 doses.

Concerning this clone itself: No antigen is known for it.

Produced via immunoSEQ multiplex PCR; TCRdb's table is partial and in-frame only. In the table there are about 86,000 clones, 90% of which are singletons. The CDR3 covers 15 residues. Germline V lookup: CDR1 MNHEY, CDR2 SVGAGI. Trimming shortened V by 5 bases and J by 0 bases, and 11 bases separated the two germline ends. The chain joins TRBV6-5 to TRBJ1-5; tentatively, D is TRBD1 (5 bases). The sample consisted of peripheral blood, taken on day 0 of AZD1222 vaccination. The receptor was isolated from an adult in good health. The CDR3 reads CASSRGRNSNQPQHF. Written as DNA, the CDR3 is TGTGCCAGCAGTCGGGGACGGAATAGCAATCAGCCCCAGCATTTT.